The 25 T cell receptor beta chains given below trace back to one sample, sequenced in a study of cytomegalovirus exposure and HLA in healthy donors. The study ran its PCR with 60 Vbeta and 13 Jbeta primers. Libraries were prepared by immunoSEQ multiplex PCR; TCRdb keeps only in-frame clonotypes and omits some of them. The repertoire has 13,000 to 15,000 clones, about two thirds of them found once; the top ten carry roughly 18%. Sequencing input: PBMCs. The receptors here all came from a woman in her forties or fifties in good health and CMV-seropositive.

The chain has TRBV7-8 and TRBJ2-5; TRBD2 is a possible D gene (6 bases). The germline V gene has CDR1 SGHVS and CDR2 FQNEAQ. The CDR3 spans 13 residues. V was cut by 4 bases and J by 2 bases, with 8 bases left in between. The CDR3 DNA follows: TGTGCCAGCAGCTGGCGGGGTCAAGAGACCCAGTACTTC. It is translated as CASSWRGQETQYF.

In DNA, the CDR3 is TGTGCCAGCAGTGACAGGAACTATGGCTACACCTTC. It is translated as CASSDRNYGYTF. This chain links TRBV6-5 with TRBJ1-2; TRBD1 might be the D (6 bases). Germline assignment: CDR1 MNHEY and CDR2 SVGAGI. V shed 5 bases and J shed 2 bases, with 6 bases lying between them. The length of the CDR3 is 12 residues.

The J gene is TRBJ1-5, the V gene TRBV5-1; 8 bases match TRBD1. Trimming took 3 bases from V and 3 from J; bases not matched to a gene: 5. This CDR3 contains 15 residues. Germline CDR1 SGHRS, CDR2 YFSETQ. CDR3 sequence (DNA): TGCGCCAGCAGCTATTCAGGGGGCTCCAATCAGCCCCAGCATTTT. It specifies CASSYSGGSNQPQHF.

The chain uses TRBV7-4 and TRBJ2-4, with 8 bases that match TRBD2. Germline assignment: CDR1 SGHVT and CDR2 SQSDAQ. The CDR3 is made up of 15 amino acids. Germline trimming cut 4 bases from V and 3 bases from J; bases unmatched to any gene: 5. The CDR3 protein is CASSSRTSYKNIQYF. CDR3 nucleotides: TGTGCCAGCAGCTCCCGGACTAGCTACAAAAACATTCAGTACTTC.

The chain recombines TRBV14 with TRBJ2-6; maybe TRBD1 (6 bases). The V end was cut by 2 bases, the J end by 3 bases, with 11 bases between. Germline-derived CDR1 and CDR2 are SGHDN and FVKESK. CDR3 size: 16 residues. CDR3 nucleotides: TGTGCCAGCAGCCAATACAGGGTTGGTGGGGCCAACGTCCTGACTTTC. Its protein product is CASSQYRVGGANVLTF.

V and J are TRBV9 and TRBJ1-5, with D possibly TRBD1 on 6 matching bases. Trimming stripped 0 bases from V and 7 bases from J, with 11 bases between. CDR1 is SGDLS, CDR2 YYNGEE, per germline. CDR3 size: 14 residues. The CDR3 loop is CASSVAGQEQPQHF. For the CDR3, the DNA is TGTGCCAGCAGCGTAGCGGGACAAGAACAGCCCCAGCATTTT.

CDR3 region: CASSRSSGQGDEQYF. The CDR3 nucleotides read TGTGCCAGCAGCCGATCTTCGGGACAGGGGGACGAGCAGTACTTC. The chain carries TRBV9 and TRBJ2-7, with 11 bases identical to TRBD1. The CDR3 has 15 amino acids. Germline loops: CDR1 SGDLS, CDR2 YYNGEE. J was trimmed by 5 bases and V by 4 bases; bases with no gene match: 8.

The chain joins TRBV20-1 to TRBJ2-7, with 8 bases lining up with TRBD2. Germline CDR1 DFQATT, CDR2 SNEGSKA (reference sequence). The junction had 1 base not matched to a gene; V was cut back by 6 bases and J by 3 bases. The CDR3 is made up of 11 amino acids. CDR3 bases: TGCAGTGCCACTAGCGGCTACGAGCAGTACTTC. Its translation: CSATSGYEQYF.

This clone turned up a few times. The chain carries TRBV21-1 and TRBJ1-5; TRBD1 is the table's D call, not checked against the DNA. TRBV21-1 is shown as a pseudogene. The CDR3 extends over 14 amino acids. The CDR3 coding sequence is TGTGCCAGCCTTAGGGACAGGGTGAATCGGCCCCAGCATTTT. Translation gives CASLRDRVNRPQHF.

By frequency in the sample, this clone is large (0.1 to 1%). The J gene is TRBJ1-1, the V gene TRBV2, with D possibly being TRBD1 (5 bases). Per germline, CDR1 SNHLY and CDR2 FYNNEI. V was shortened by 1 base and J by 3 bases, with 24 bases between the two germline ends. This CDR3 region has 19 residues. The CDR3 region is CASSEGPPLSTAGDTEAFF. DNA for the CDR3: TGTGCCAGCAGTGAAGGTCCCCCTCTATCGACAGCGGGGGACACTGAAGCTTTCTTT.

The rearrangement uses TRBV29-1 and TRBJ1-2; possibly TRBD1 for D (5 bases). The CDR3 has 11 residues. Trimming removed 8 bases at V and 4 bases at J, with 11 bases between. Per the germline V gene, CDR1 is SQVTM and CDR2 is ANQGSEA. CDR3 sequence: CSLRDFYGYTF. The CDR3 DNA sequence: TGCAGCCTTAGGGACTTCTATGGCTACACCTTC.

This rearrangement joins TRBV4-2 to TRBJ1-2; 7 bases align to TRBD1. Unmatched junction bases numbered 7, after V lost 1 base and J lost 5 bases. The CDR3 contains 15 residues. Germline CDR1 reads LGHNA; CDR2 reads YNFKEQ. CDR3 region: CASSQATGVGYGYTF. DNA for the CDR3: TGTGCCAGCAGCCAAGCTACAGGGGTGGGGTATGGCTACACCTTC.

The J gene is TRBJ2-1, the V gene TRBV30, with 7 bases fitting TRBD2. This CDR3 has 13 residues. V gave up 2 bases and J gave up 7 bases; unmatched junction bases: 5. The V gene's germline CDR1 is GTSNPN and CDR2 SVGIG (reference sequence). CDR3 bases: TGTGCCTGGAGTAGGGGAGGGGTAAATGAGCAGTTCTTC. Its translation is CAWSRGGVNEQFF.

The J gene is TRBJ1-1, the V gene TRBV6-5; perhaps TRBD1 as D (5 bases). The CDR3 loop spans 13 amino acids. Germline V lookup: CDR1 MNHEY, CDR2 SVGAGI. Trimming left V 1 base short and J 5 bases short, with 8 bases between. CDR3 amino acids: CASSYFKGTEAFF. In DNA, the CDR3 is TGTGCCAGCAGTTACTTTAAGGGGACTGAAGCTTTCTTT.

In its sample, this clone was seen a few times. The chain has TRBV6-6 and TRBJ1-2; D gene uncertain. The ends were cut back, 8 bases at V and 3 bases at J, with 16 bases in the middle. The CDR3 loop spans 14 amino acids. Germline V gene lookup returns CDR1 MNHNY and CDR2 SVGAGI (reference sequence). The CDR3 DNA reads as TGTGCCAGCGTGGAGGATGAAGGTTACTATGGCTACACCTTC. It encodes CASVEDEGYYGYTF.

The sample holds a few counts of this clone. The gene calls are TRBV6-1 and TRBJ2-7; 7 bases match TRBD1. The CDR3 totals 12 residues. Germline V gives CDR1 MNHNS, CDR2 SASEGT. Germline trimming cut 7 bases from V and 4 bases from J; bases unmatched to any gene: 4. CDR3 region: CASTIQGYEQYF. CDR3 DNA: TGTGCCAGCACTATACAGGGGTACGAGCAGTACTTC.

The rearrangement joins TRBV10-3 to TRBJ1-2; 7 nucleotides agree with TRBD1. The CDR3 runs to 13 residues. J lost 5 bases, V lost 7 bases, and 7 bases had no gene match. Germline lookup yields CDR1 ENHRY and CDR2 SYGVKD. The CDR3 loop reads CAITGTAEYGYTF. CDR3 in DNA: TGTGCCATCACGGGGACAGCGGAGTATGGCTACACCTTC.

The CDR3 sequence: CASSPAGKNTEAFF. CDR3 DNA sequence: TGTGCCAGCAGCCCAGCAGGGAAGAACACTGAAGCTTTCTTT. V usage is TRBV28 and J usage is TRBJ1-1; possible D gene TRBD1, 5 bases. The CDR3 sequence is 14 residues long. Germline-derived CDR1 and CDR2 are MDHEN and SYDVKM. V was shortened by 6 bases and J by 1 base, with 12 bases between the two germline ends.

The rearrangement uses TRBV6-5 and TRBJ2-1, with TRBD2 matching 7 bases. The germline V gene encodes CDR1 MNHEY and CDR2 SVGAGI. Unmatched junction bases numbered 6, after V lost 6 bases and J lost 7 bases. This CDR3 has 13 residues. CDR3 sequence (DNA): TGTGCCAGCAGAGGGAGGGTGTGGAATGAGCAGTTCTTC. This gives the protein CASRGRVWNEQFF.

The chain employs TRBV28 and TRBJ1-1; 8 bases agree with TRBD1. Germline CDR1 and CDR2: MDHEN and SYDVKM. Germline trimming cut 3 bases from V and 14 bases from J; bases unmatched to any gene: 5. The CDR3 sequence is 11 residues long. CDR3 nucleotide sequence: TGTGCCAGCAGTTTGTCAGGGGGCGGATTCTTT. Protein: CASSLSGGGFF.

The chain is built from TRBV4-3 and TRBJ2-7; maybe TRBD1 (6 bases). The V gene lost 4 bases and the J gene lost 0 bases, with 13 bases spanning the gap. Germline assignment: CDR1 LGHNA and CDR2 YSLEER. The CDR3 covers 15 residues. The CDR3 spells CASSRNRDPSYEQYF. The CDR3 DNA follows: TGCGCCAGCAGCCGGAACAGGGACCCCTCCTACGAGCAGTACTTC.

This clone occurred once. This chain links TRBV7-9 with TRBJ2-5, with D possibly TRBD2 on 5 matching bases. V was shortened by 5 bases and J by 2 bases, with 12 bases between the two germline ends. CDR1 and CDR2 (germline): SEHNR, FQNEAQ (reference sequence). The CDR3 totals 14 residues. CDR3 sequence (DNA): TGTGCCAGCAGCCACGGGGAATTTCAAGAGACCCAGTACTTC. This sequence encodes CASSHGEFQETQYF. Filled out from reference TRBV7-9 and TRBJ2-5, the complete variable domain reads DTGVSQNPRHKITKRGQNVTFRCDPISEHNRLYWYRQTLGQGPEFLTYFQNEAQLEKSRLLSDRFSAERPKGSFSTLEIQRTEQGDSAMYLCASSHGEFQETQYFGPGTRLLVL.

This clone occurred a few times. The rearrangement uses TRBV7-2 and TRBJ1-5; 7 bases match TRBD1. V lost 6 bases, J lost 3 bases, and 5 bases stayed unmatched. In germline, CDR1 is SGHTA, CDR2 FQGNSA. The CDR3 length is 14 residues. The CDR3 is CASRSGGPNQPQHF. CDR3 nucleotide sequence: TGTGCCAGCAGGTCAGGGGGTCCCAATCAGCCCCAGCATTTT.

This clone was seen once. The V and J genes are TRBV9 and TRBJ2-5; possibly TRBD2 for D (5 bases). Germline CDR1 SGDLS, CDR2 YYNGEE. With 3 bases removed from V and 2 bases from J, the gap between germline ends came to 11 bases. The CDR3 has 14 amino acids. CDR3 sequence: CASSARTSQETQYF. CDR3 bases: TGTGCCAGCAGCGCTAGGACTTCTCAAGAGACCCAGTACTTC.

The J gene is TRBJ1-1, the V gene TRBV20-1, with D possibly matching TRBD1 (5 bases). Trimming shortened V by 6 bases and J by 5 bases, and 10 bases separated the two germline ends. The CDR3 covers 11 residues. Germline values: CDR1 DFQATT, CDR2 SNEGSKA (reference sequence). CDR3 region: CSAGGWTEAFF. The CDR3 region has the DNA TGCAGTGCCGGGGGATGGACTGAAGCTTTCTTT.